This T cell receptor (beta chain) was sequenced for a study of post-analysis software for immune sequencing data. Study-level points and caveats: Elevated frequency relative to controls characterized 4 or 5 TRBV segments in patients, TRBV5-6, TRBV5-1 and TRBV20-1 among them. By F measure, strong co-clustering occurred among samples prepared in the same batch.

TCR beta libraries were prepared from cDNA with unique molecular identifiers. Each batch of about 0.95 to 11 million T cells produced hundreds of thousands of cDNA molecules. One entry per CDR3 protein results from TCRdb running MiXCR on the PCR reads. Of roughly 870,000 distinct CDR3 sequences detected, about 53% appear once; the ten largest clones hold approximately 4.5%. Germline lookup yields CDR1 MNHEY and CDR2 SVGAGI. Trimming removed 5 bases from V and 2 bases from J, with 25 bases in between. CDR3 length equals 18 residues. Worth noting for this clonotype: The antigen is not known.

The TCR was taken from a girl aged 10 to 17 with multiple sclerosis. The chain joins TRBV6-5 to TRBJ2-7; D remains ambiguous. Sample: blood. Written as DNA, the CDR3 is TGTGCCAGCAGTCTACTGCCCCCGCGACACATCCCCACCTACGAGCAGTACTTC. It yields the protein CASSLLPPRHIPTYEQYF.